This T cell receptor (beta chain) is drawn from a study of glioma-infiltrating T cells (dated by TCRdb to the mid-2010s). Background for the entire study: The low-grade gliomas were WHO grade II oligodendrogliomas or astrocytomas, while the glioblastomas were WHO grade IV tumors sampled at initial diagnosis rather than at recurrent diagnosis. Glioma patients received dexamethasone for six or fewer days before surgery. The sequencing target for blood libraries was roughly 4- to 11-fold coverage of 950,000 to 1,000,000 peripheral T cells. The study sequenced TCR alpha- and beta-chain repertoires from glioma tissue, from non-neoplastic brain tissue and from matched peripheral blood mononuclear cells. To measure divergence between tissue and blood T-cell populations, each tissue-infiltrating repertoire was compared with the peripheral blood repertoire of the same patient. Three low-grade glioma patients, several primary glioblastoma patients, and three non-glioma patients who contributed non-neoplastic brain tissue made up the paired cohort.

At least ten counts were recorded for this clonotype. The antigen this receptor binds is unknown. Base qualities are not provided; no much larger clone lies one nucleotide away. What the work shows at the level of the full study, not this receptor alone: Group comparisons were based on small numbers of patients: three non-neoplastic, three low-grade glioma and 7 to 9 glioblastoma patients. VJ-independent divergence between tissue and blood was below expectation in non-neoplastic patients but above expectation in all gliomas, especially low-grade gliomas. A signature set of shared blood CDR3 motifs marked patients with low tissue-blood divergence and was depleted in highly divergent patients. Only a very small number of CDR3 sequences turned up in both tissue and blood, a result put down to high CDR3 diversity combined with limited sampling.

Immediately after resection, surgical brain or tumor specimens were cryofrozen in liquid nitrogen, and peripheral blood cells were collected at the same time. TCR alpha and beta CDR3 regions were amplified with the iRepertoire nested amplicon-rescue multiplex PCR (arm-PCR) platform from RNA. For one-step reverse transcription and amplification, 100-400 ng of tissue mRNA or PBMC total RNA was used as input. Following bead purification, Illumina adapters were added through a secondary multiplex PCR, and the libraries were then gel-purified between 200 and 400 bp. The libraries contained internal 6-nucleotide barcodes that were used for demultiplexing. Sequencing of the libraries was done on an Illumina MiSeq using 2x220 or 2x250 nucleotide paired-end reads. The source study handled its data this way. FLASH 1.2.11 was used to merge paired reads, and BWA-MEM then aligned the reads to the GRCh37 human genome before TRA and TRB reads were extracted. For V and J assignment, an IMGT-derived reference of cassette sequences and CDR3 motifs that included pseudogenes was used. Three-frame translation of reads was performed, and productive CDR3s were defined as those with a C...FGXG motif and no stop codons. Unique combinations of V-J cassette pair and CDR3 amino acid sequence were defined as clonotypes. Filtering of reads was based on Hamming distance, with the threshold set by the sequence error rate of each sample in mapped regions. TCRdb took the public reads, trimmed them with fastp at Q25, ran MiXCR for clone calling and kept in-frame beta chains. For every CDR3 protein sequence, its rows merge into one entry that carries the most common genes and DNA. TCRdb, rather than the study authors, made the V and J calls. A total of about 410,000 distinct CDR3 sequences appear in this sample, more than 35% of them only once. 12% of the sample comes from the top ten.

CDR1 and CDR2 were assigned from the germline V gene (reference sequence) as DFQATT and SNEGSKA. The CDR3 numbers 12 residues from cysteine through phenylalanine. Only CDR3 DNA remains: 36 bases, in frame from the first base. V was cut back by 4 bases and J by 3 bases, leaving a gap of 7 bases between them. The receptor comes from a human donor with low-grade glioma or glioblastoma, undergoing nonglioma brain surgery, or in good health (not recorded which). The sequencing sample was made of glioma tissue, nonneoplastic brain tissue, or PBMCs (not recorded which). The chain joins TRBV20-1 to TRBJ2-1; the D gene is not confidently resolved. The nucleotide sequence is TGCAGTGCTAATGGCAACTACAATGAGCAGTTCTTC. The encoded protein is CSANGNYNEQFF.